The sequence of this TCR beta chain was determined in a study of cytomegalovirus exposure and HLA in healthy donors. Overall study results and limits: Cytomegalovirus-associated TCR beta chains were listed, numbering 164. Most likely, a cluster of highly shared sequence variants arose as a sequencing artifact.

Concerning this clone: Its target is unknown.

The PCR was carried out with 60 Vbeta primers and 13 Jbeta primers. Sequenced by immunoSEQ multiplex PCR; TCRdb stores in-frame clones only, minus some. Of around 210,000 clones listed, roughly 84% were seen once; the top ten hold 0.24%. Unrecorded immune exposures were likely, despite nominal health at sampling. Germline V gene lookup returns CDR1 PRHDT and CDR2 FYEKMQ (reference sequence). CDR3 length equals 13 residues. V dropped 3 bases and J dropped 2 bases, with 8 bases sitting between them. Sequenced input: PBMCs. This sequence originates from a girl aged 2 to 10 in good health and CMV-seronegative. The chain uses TRBV13 and TRBJ2-7; possibly TRBD1 for D (6 bases). The CDR3: CASSFRGPYEQYF. CDR3 DNA sequence: TGTGCCAGCAGCTTCAGGGGACCCTACGAGCAGTACTTC.